This entry concerns a single T cell receptor beta chain. The repertoire was sequenced with immunoSEQ multiplex PCR; TCRdb's copy has only in-frame clones and lacks some. The sample lists 45,000 to 65,000 clones, approximately 87% occurring once. The source of the sample is a study of OX40 agonist ivuxolimab in advanced cancers. Across the study: Subjects had a mean age of 60 years, with a range of about 23 to 90; roughly 80% were male.

Patients were ineligible given autoimmune disease history or systemic immunosuppression. Germline assignment: CDR1 SGHRS and CDR2 YFSETQ. The CDR3 consists of 14 residues. V was pared by 0 bases and J by 5 bases, with 5 bases of the junction left unmatched. Sequencing used CD4+ or CD8+ T cells sorted from blood, obtained in a trial of the OX40 agonist ivuxolimab. The sequence was collected from an adult with an advanced solid tumor such as melanoma, head and neck, liver or kidney cancer. This chain links TRBV5-1 with TRBJ2-7; 7 nucleotides line up with TRBD2. The CDR3 spells CASSLGGRGNEQYF. CDR3 coding DNA: TGCGCCAGCAGCTTGGGCGGGAGAGGAAACGAGCAGTACTTC.